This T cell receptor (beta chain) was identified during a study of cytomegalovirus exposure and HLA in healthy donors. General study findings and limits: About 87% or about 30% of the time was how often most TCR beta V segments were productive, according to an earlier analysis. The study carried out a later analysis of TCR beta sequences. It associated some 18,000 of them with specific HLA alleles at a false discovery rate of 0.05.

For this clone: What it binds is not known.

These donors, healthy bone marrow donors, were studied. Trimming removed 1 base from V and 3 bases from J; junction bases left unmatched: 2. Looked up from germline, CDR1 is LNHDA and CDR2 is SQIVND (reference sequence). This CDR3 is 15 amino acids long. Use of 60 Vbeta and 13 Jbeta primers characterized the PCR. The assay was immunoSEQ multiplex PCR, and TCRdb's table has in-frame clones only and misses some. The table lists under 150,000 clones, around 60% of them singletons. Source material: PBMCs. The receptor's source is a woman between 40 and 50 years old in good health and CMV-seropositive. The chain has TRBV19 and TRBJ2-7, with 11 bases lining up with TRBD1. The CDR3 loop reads CASSIAGTGGYEQYF. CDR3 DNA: TGTGCCAGTAGTATAGCCGGGACAGGGGGCTACGAGCAGTACTTC.